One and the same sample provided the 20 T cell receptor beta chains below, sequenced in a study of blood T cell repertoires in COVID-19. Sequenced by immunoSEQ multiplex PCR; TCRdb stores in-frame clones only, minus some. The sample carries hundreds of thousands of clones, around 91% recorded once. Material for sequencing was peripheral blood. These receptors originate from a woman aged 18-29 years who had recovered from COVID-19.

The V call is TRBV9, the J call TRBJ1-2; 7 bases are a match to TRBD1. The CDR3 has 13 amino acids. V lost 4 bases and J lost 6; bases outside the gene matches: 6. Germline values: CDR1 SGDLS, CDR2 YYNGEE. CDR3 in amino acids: CASSPSGGNGYTF. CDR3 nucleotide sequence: TGTGCCAGCAGCCCTTCAGGGGGGAATGGCTACACCTTC.

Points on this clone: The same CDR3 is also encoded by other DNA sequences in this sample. The CDR3 sequence: CASSLVQGNYGYTF. The CDR3 bases are TGTGCCAGCAGCTTGGTCCAGGGTAACTATGGCTACACCTTC. The rearrangement links TRBV7-2 to TRBJ1-2; D possibly corresponds to TRBD1 (5 bases). Looked up from germline, CDR1 is SGHTA and CDR2 is FQGNSA. CDR3 length: 14 amino acids. Trimming took 3 bases from V and 1 from J, leaving 9 bases between them. The variable domain in full, completed from reference TRBV7-2 and TRBJ1-2, reads GAGVSQSPSNKVTEKGKDVELRCDPISGHTALYWYRQSLGQGLEFLIYFQGNSAPDKSGLPSDRFSAERTGGSVSTLTIQRTQQEDSAVYLCASSLVQGNYGYTFGSGTRLTVV.

The CDR3 spells CASTHRGTAVDEQFF. The CDR3 DNA follows: TGCGCCAGCACCCACAGAGGAACAGCGGTGGATGAGCAGTTCTTC. The V call is TRBV5-1, the J call TRBJ2-1; tentatively, D is TRBD2 (5 bases). The V end was cut by 6 bases, the J end by 8 bases, with 21 bases between. Germline CDR1 reads SGHRS; CDR2 reads YFSETQ. This CDR3 is built from 15 residues.

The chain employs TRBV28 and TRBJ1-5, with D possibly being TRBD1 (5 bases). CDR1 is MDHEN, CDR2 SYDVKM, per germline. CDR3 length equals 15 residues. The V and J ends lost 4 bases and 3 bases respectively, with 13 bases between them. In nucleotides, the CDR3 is TGTGCCAGCAGTTCCGTTACAGGAATCAATCAGCCCCAGCATTTT. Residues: CASSSVTGINQPQHF.

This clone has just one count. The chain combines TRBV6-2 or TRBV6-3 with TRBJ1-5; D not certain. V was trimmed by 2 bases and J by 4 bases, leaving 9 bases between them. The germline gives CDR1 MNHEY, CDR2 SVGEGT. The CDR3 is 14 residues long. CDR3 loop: CASSYRRTNQPQHF. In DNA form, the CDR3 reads TGTGCCAGCAGTTACCGCCGCACAAATCAGCCCCAGCATTTT.

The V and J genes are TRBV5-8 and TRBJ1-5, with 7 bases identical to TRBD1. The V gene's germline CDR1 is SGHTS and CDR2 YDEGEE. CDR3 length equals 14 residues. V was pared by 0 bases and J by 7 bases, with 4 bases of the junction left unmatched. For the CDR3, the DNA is TGTGCCAGCAGCTTGGTGACAGGGCGGCAGCCCCAGCATTTT. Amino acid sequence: CASSLVTGRQPQHF. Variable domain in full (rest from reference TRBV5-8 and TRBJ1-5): EAGVTQSPTHLIKTRGQQATLRCSPISGHTSVYWYQQALGLGLQFLLWYDEGEERNRGNFPPRFSGRQFPNYSSELNVNALELEDSALYLCASSLVTGRQPQHFGDGTRLSIL.

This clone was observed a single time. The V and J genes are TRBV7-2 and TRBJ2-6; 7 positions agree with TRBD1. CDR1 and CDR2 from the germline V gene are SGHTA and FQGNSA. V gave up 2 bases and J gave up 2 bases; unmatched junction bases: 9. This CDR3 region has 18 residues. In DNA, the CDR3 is TGTGCCAGCAGCTTACGAGACAGGGCTGCTGCTGGGGCCAACGTCCTGACTTTC. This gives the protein CASSLRDRAAAGANVLTF.

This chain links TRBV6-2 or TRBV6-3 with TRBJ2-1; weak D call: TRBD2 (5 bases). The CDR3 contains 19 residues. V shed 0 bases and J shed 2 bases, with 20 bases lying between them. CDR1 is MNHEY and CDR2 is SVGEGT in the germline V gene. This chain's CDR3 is CASSYSRPGRGSAYNEQFF. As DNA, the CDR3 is TGTGCCAGCAGTTACTCGAGACCAGGACGGGGAAGCGCCTACAATGAGCAGTTCTTC.

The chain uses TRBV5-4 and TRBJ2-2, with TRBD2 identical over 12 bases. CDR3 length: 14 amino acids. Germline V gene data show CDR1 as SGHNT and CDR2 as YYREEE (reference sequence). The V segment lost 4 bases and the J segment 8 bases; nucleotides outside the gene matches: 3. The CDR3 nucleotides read TGTGCCAGCAGCCCCGGACTAGCGGGAGGGGAGCTGTTTTTT. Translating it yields CASSPGLAGGELFF.

CDR3 coding DNA: TGTGCCAGCAGTGATCGGGGGGCTGGAAACACCATATATTTT. As protein: CASSDRGAGNTIYF. The chain joins TRBV2 to TRBJ1-3; perhaps TRBD1 as D (5 bases). The CDR3 extends over 14 amino acids. The V and J ends lost 3 bases and 2 bases respectively, with 8 bases between them. The germline CDR1 and CDR2 sequences are SNHLY and FYNNEI.

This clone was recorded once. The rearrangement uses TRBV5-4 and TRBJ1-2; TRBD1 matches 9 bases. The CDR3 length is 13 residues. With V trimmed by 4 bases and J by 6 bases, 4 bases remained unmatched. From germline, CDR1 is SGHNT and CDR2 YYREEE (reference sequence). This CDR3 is CASSVQGADGYTF. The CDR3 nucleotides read TGTGCCAGCAGCGTACAGGGGGCGGATGGCTACACCTTC.

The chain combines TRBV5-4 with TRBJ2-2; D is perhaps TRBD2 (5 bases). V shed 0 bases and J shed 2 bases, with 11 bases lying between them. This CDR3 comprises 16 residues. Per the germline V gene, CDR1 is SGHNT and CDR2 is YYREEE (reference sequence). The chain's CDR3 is CASSLGGSLNTGELFF. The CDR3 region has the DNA TGTGCCAGCAGCTTGGGAGGGTCCTTAAACACCGGGGAGCTGTTTTTT.

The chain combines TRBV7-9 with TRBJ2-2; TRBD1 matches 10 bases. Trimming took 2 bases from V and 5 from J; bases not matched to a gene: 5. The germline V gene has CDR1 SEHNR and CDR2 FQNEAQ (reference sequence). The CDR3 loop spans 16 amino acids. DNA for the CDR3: TGTGCCAGCAGCTTACAGCTGGACAGGGGGACCGGGGAGCTGTTTTTT. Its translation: CASSLQLDRGTGELFF.

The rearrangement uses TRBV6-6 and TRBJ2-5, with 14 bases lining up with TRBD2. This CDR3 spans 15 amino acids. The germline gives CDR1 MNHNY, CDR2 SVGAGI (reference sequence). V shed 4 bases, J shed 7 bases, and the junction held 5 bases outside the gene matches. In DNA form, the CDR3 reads TGTGCCAGCAGTTCAGGGACTAGCGGGAGCGGGACCCAGTACTTC. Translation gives CASSSGTSGSGTQYF.

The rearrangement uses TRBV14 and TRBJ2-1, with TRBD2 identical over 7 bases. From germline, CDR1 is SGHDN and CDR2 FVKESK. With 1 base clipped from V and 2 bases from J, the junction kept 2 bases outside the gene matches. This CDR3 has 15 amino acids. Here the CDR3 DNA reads TGTGCCAGCAGCCAAGTCAGCGGGACCTACAATGAGCAGTTCTTC. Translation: CASSQVSGTYNEQFF.

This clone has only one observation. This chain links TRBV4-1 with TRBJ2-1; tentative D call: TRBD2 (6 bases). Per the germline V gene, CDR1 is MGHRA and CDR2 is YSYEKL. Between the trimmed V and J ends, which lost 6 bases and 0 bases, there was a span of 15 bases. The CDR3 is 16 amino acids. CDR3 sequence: CASRTSSQSSYNEQFF. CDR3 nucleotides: TGCGCCAGCAGAACTAGCTCCCAGAGCTCCTACAATGAGCAGTTCTTC.

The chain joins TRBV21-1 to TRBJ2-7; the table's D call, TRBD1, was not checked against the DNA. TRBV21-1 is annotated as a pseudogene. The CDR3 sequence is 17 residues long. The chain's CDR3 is CASSKKLGTGQPYEQYV. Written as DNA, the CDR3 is TGTGCCAGCAGCAAAAAACTGGGGACAGGGCAGCCCTACGAGCAGTACGTC.

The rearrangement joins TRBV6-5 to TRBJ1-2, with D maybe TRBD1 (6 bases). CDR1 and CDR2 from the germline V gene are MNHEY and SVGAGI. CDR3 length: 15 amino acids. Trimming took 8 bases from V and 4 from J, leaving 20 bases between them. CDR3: CASEESQGTGYGYTF. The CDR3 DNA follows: TGTGCCAGCGAAGAATCCCAGGGGACCGGCTATGGCTACACCTTC.

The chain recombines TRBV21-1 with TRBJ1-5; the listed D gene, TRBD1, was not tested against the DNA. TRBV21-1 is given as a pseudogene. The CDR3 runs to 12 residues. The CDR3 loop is CASSKASLRSHF. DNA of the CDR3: TGTGCCAGCAGCAAAGCGTCCCTCAGATCGCATTTT.

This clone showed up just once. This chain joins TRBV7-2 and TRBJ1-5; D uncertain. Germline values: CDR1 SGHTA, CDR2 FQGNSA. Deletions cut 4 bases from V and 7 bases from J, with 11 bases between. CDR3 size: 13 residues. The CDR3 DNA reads TGTGCCAGCAGCTATTACATAAGACAGCCCCAGCATTTT. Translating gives CASSYYIRQPQHF.